A single sample is the source of the 29 T cell receptor beta chains below, sequenced in a study of blood T cell repertoires in COVID-19. Here immunoSEQ multiplex PCR was the method, and the copy in TCRdb shows in-frame clones only, minus some. This table holds about 100,000 clones, roughly 90% found once. The sequencing sample was made of peripheral blood. The receptors were gathered from a woman aged 55-70 years with acute or convalescent COVID-19.

This clone was observed once. V gene TRBV7-6 combines with J gene TRBJ1-6; D possibly corresponds to TRBD1 (5 bases). The CDR3 loop spans 16 amino acids. Germline assignment: CDR1 SGHVS and CDR2 FNYEAQ. V was clipped by 0 bases and J by 16 bases, with 22 bases between them. This chain's CDR3 is CASSLAQGSPVNHLHF. CDR3 DNA: TGTGCCAGCAGCTTAGCGCAGGGCAGCCCAGTCAACCATCTCCACTTT. Combining the CDR3 with reference TRBV7-6 and TRBJ1-6 gives the whole variable domain GAGVSQSPRYKVTKRGQDVALRCDPISGHVSLYWYRQALGQGPEFLTYFNYEAQQDKSGLPNDRFSAERPEGSISTLTIQRTEQRDSAMYRCASSLAQGSPVNHLHFGNGTRLTVT.

The chain uses TRBV5-4 and TRBJ1-2, with D possibly being TRBD1 (5 bases). Looked up from germline, CDR1 is SGHNT and CDR2 is YYREEE (reference sequence). This CDR3 spans 13 amino acids. Deletions cut 5 bases from V and 2 bases from J, with 10 bases between. CDR3 nucleotides: TGTGCCAGCAGGCAGGGCCAAAACTATGGCTACACCTTC. Protein sequence: CASRQGQNYGYTF.

The chain couples TRBV9 to TRBJ2-1; D is perhaps TRBD2 (5 bases). Germline V CDR1 and CDR2: SGDLS, YYNGEE. The CDR3 runs to 13 residues. Trimming cost V 0 bases and J 7 bases, with 8 bases left between them. The CDR3 sequence: CASSVAGRNEQFF. CDR3 nucleotides: TGTGCCAGCAGCGTAGCGGGGAGAAATGAGCAGTTCTTC.

V and J are TRBV6-5 and TRBJ2-5, with a weak D call TRBD1 (7 bases). V lost 6 bases and J 4 bases, leaving 18 bases between the germline ends. The CDR3 sequence is 15 residues long. CDR1 is MNHEY, CDR2 SVGAGI, per germline. The CDR3 is CASRLTQGGGETQYF. The CDR3 coding sequence is TGTGCCAGCAGACTCACTCAGGGGGGAGGAGAGACCCAGTACTTC.

The chain is built from TRBV5-4 and TRBJ2-5, with 7 bases fitting TRBD2. V lost 3 bases to trimming and J lost 5 bases; unmatched junction nucleotides: 16. This CDR3 contains 17 residues. Germline CDR1 is SGHNT and CDR2 is YYREEE (reference sequence). The CDR3 sequence: CASSSGSAGLPYETQYF. The CDR3 DNA is TGTGCCAGCAGCTCCGGCTCAGCGGGACTTCCCTACGAGACCCAGTACTTC.

The V gene is TRBV6-2 or TRBV6-3, the J gene TRBJ2-2; the match to TRBD2 covers 8 bases. The CDR3 runs 16 residues. The V gene's germline CDR1 is MNHEY and CDR2 SVGEGT. Losses at the gene ends were 6 bases for V and 3 bases for J; bases not matched to a gene: 9. DNA for the CDR3: TGTGCCAGCAGCTTAAACGTGCGGGGGGACACCGGGGAGCTGTTTTTT. This encodes CASSLNVRGDTGELFF.

V and J are TRBV3-1 (or the pseudogene TRBV3-2) and TRBJ1-1; maybe TRBD1 (5 bases). CDR1 is LGHDT, CDR2 YNNKEL, per germline (reference sequence). The CDR3 is 14 residues long. V dropped 0 bases and J dropped 5 bases, with 10 bases sitting between them. The chain's CDR3 is CASSQDQRGTEAFF. The CDR3 DNA reads TGTGCCAGCAGCCAAGATCAAAGGGGAACTGAAGCTTTCTTT.

The V gene is TRBV9, the J gene TRBJ2-6; D not certain. The CDR3 totals 14 residues. Germline assignment: CDR1 SGDLS and CDR2 YYNGEE. Trimming removed 5 bases at V and 0 bases at J, with 6 bases between. Here the CDR3 reads CASRPNSGANVLTF. CDR3 in DNA: TGTGCCAGCAGACCTAACTCTGGGGCCAACGTCCTGACTTTC.

As for this clone: A read error may produce the germline difference seen at one junction end. The genes are TRBV7-7 and TRBJ1-4; TRBD1 is a possible D gene (5 bases). The CDR3 totals 13 residues. Germline loops: CDR1 SSHAT, CDR2 FNYEAQ (reference sequence). CDR3 sequence (DNA): TGTGCTAGCAGCCCGGGGGACGGGGAAAAACTGTTTTTT. It is translated as CASSPGDGEKLFF. Using reference TRBV7-7 and TRBJ1-4 for the parts outside the CDR3, the full variable domain is GAGVSQSPRYKVTKRGQDVTLRCDPISSHATLYWYQQALGQGPEFLTYFNYEAQPDKSGLPSDRFSAERPEGSISTLTIQRTEQRDSAMYRCASSPGDGEKLFFGSGTQLSVL.

V and J are TRBV12-3 or TRBV12-4 and TRBJ2-7; no reliable D call. The CDR3 is 13 residues long. Trimming took 3 bases from V and 7 from J, leaving 13 bases between them. CDR3 nucleotides: TGTGCCAGCAGTTTCACTTCAGGAACGGAGCAGTACTTC. Encoded protein: CASSFTSGTEQYF.

This chain uses TRBV28 with TRBJ2-1, with 7 nucleotides matching TRBD2. Unmatched junction bases numbered 8, after V lost 2 bases and J lost 7 bases. This CDR3 contains 15 residues. Germline V lookup: CDR1 MDHEN, CDR2 SYDVKM. CDR3 amino acids: CASSLRGERENEQFF. CDR3 DNA: TGTGCCAGCAGTTTACGGGGGGAGAGGGAAAATGAGCAGTTCTTC.

The chain carries TRBV30 and TRBJ2-7; D may be TRBD2 (6 bases). Germline CDR1 is GTSNPN and CDR2 is SVGIG (reference sequence). CDR3 size: 14 residues. Trimming took off 5 bases at V and 2 bases at J, with 16 bases between the two ends. CDR3 DNA: TGTGCCTGGGGGGGGATGGCAGGGACCTACGAGCAGTACTTC. It yields the protein CAWGGMAGTYEQYF.

The rearrangement uses TRBV10-3 and TRBJ2-7; possibly TRBD1 for D (5 bases). Germline V gene lookup returns CDR1 ENHRY and CDR2 SYGVKD. This CDR3 contains 12 residues. Trimming stripped 10 bases from V and 0 bases from J, with 10 bases between. CDR3 coding DNA: TGTGCCAGTAGTACAGGCTCCTACGAGCAGTACGTC. Translation: CASSTGSYEQYV.

The chain joins TRBV4-1 to TRBJ2-3, with TRBD2 matching 15 bases. The CDR3 has 16 residues. The V segment lost 1 base and the J segment 5 bases; nucleotides outside the gene matches: 1. In germline, CDR1 is MGHRA, CDR2 YSYEKL. In nucleotides, the CDR3 is TGCGCCAGCAGCCAAGGGACTAGCGGGAGGGTAGATACGCAGTATTTT. Protein: CASSQGTSGRVDTQYF.

The chain recombines TRBV6-5 with TRBJ2-3; D may be TRBD1 (5 bases). Germline lookup yields CDR1 MNHEY and CDR2 SVGAGI. This CDR3 is built from 13 residues. Deletions cut 6 bases from V and 0 bases from J, with 7 bases between. CDR3 in amino acids: CASSPGSTDTQYF. The DNA of the CDR3 is TGTGCCAGCAGCCCAGGGAGCACAGATACGCAGTATTTT.

This sequence joins TRBV5-1 and TRBJ2-2; 11 bases line up with TRBD1. After removal of 4 bases from V and 6 bases from J, the junction contained 2 bases not matched to a gene. The germline gives CDR1 SGHRS, CDR2 YFSETQ. This CDR3 comprises 14 residues. This CDR3 reads CASSKGQGAGELFF. CDR3 nucleotide sequence: TGCGCCAGCAGCAAGGGACAGGGGGCCGGGGAGCTGTTTTTT.

This chain uses TRBV27 with TRBJ2-2; 8 nucleotides match TRBD1. Germline CDR1 is MNHEY and CDR2 is SMNVEV (reference sequence). The CDR3 runs 17 residues. With V trimmed by 2 bases and J by 4 bases, 9 bases remained unmatched. This chain's CDR3 is CASSLNVDRESTGELFF. In DNA form, the CDR3 reads TGTGCCAGCAGTTTAAACGTGGACAGGGAAAGCACCGGGGAGCTGTTTTTT.

There are a few counts of this clone. As DNA, the CDR3 is TGCAGCGCCTCGGGACAGGGGGACGGCTATGGCTACACCTTC. This sequence encodes CSASGQGDGYGYTF. This chain joins TRBV29-1 and TRBJ1-2, with 11 bases matching TRBD1. V shed 7 bases and J 4 bases; nucleotides not matched to a gene: 8. Germline assignment: CDR1 SQVTM and CDR2 ANQGSEA. The CDR3 totals 14 residues.

This chain connects TRBV10-2 to TRBJ2-2; 11 bases map to TRBD1. Germline V gene data show CDR1 as WSHSY and CDR2 as SAAADI. This CDR3 is 16 amino acids long. Trimming at V came to 7 bases and at J to 4 bases, leaving 8 bases not matched to a gene. CDR3 nucleotide sequence: TGCGCCAGCAATCGGGCAGGGACAGGGGGCACCGGGGAGCTGTTTTTT. Protein sequence: CASNRAGTGGTGELFF.

The V and J genes are TRBV5-1 and TRBJ2-3; maybe TRBD2 (6 bases). Trimming stripped 6 bases from V and 2 bases from J, with 13 bases between. The germline V gene has CDR1 SGHRS and CDR2 YFSETQ. The CDR3 totals 14 residues. The CDR3: CASNEGGTTDTQYF. The DNA of the CDR3 is TGCGCCAGCAACGAGGGAGGAACCACAGATACGCAGTATTTT.

The rearrangement links TRBV6-1 to TRBJ1-4; D is possibly TRBD1 (5 bases). V lost 2 bases, J lost 7 bases, and 11 bases lay in between. In germline, CDR1 is MNHNS, CDR2 SASEGT. The CDR3 contains 14 residues. The CDR3 is CASSETWTFEKLFF. Written as DNA, the CDR3 is TGTGCCAGCAGTGAAACTTGGACATTTGAAAAACTGTTTTTT.

The chain employs TRBV7-3 and TRBJ2-1; 9 bases line up with TRBD1. Germline CDR1 and CDR2: SGHTA and FQGTGA. V gave up 6 bases and J gave up 4 bases; unmatched junction bases: 19. This CDR3 is built from 19 residues. The CDR3 protein is CASRPTGQGPGEGYNEQFF. For the CDR3, the DNA is TGTGCCAGCAGACCTACGGGACAGGGCCCCGGCGAGGGTTACAATGAGCAGTTCTTC. The full variable domain, rest sourced from reference TRBV7-3 and TRBJ2-1, is GAGVSQTPSNKVTEKGKYVELRCDPISGHTALYWYRQSLGQGPEFLIYFQGTGAADDSGLPNDRFFAVRPEGSVSTLKIQRTERGDSAVYLCASRPTGQGPGEGYNEQFFGPGTRLTVL.

The chain carries TRBV5-4 and TRBJ2-5, with D perhaps TRBD2 (7 bases). The V end was cut by 3 bases, the J end by 4 bases, with 13 bases between. The CDR3 is made up of 14 amino acids. CDR1 and CDR2 (germline): SGHNT, YYREEE (reference sequence). This CDR3 is CASSSTGRGETQYF. The CDR3, as DNA: TGTGCCAGCAGCTCTACAGGGAGGGGAGAGACCCAGTACTTC.

For the CDR3, the DNA is TGCGCCAGCAGCAGTTCAGGAGATACGCAGTATTTT. It yields the protein CASSSSGDTQYF. This sequence joins TRBV5-1 and TRBJ2-3; no reliable D call. CDR1 and CDR2 from the germline V gene are SGHRS and YFSETQ. Deletions cut 4 bases from V and 5 bases from J, with 8 bases between. The CDR3 consists of 12 residues.

J is TRBJ2-1 and V is TRBV28; D is possibly TRBD2 (6 bases). Germline lookup yields CDR1 MDHEN and CDR2 SYDVKM. The ends were cut back, 2 bases at V and 2 bases at J, with 10 bases in the middle. The CDR3 covers 15 residues. CDR3 DNA sequence: TGTGCCAGCAGTTTAGGTAGCGGTGCCTACAATGAGCAGTTCTTC. It yields the protein CASSLGSGAYNEQFF. Complete variable domain (other parts from reference TRBV28 and TRBJ2-1): DVKVTQSSRYLVKRTGEKVFLECVQDMDHENMFWYRQDPGLGLRLIYFSYDVKMKEKGDIPEGYSVSREKKERFSLILESASTNQTSMYLCASSLGSGAYNEQFFGPGTRLTVL.

This clone was seen a single time. The J gene is TRBJ2-3, the V gene TRBV7-2; D is perhaps TRBD2 (5 bases). CDR1 is SGHTA, CDR2 FQGNSA, per germline. The CDR3 contains 13 residues. V dropped 3 bases and J dropped 5 bases, with 9 bases sitting between them. Here the CDR3 DNA reads TGTGCCAGCAGCTTGAATGCGGGAGATACGCAGTATTTT. Protein sequence: CASSLNAGDTQYF.

The chain links TRBV12-5 to TRBJ2-1, with 9 bases that match TRBD1. Germline-derived CDR1 and CDR2 are LGHNT and FRNRAP. The CDR3 has 20 amino acids. V shed 2 bases and J 4 bases; nucleotides not matched to a gene: 18. CDR3 DNA: TGTGCTAGTGGTTTGCTATACAGGGGGCTCCAACGCAACCATTACAATGAGCAGTTCTTC. It is translated as CASGLLYRGLQRNHYNEQFF.

This rearrangement joins TRBV9 to TRBJ2-1, with D tentatively TRBD1 (5 bases). The CDR3 totals 13 residues. The germline CDR1 and CDR2 sequences are SGDLS and YYNGEE. V was clipped by 0 bases and J by 8 bases, with 9 bases between them. The CDR3 sequence: CASSVAVGHEQFF. The CDR3 DNA is TGTGCCAGCAGCGTAGCTGTGGGGCATGAGCAGTTCTTC.

The J gene is TRBJ2-7, the V gene TRBV6-2 or TRBV6-3, with D perhaps TRBD2 (7 bases). This CDR3 contains 14 residues. Trimming cost V 5 bases and J 6 bases, with 17 bases left between them. Per the germline V gene, CDR1 is MNHEY and CDR2 is SVGEGT. Here the CDR3 reads CASSTGLPGAEQYF. DNA for the CDR3: TGTGCCAGCAGTACGGGACTACCAGGGGCCGAGCAGTACTTC.